This T cell receptor beta chain stems from a study of blood T cells in healthy people across ages. This clonotype appeared many times. As yet, its antigen is unknown. Isolation yielded PBMCs, at least 6 million per sample, in every case. The authors extracted at least 5 micrograms of total RNA per sample. V was shortened by 5 bases and J by 4 bases, with 11 bases between the two germline ends. The CDR3 length is 13 residues. Looked up from germline, CDR1 is MNHNS and CDR2 is SASEGT. The second PCR ran roughly 6 to 11 cycles with a sample-barcoded 5' primer and J-beta primers. TCRdb ran MiXCR on the 5' RACE reads and lists one entry per CDR3 protein. Of hundreds of thousands of distinct CDR3 sequences in the sample, about 30% were seen once. Overall study results and limits: Naive and antigen-experienced cells could not be conclusively compared, given unsorted PBMCs. A roughly linear age-dependent decrease characterized TCR beta diversity per million T cells.

The sequence was collected from a woman older than 75 in good health. Sequencing was carried out using blood. This chain joins TRBV6-1 and TRBJ1-2; the D is unclear. Here the CDR3 reads CASSPKESYGYTF. As DNA, the CDR3 is TGTGCCAGCAGTCCTAAGGAGAGCTATGGCTACACCTTC.